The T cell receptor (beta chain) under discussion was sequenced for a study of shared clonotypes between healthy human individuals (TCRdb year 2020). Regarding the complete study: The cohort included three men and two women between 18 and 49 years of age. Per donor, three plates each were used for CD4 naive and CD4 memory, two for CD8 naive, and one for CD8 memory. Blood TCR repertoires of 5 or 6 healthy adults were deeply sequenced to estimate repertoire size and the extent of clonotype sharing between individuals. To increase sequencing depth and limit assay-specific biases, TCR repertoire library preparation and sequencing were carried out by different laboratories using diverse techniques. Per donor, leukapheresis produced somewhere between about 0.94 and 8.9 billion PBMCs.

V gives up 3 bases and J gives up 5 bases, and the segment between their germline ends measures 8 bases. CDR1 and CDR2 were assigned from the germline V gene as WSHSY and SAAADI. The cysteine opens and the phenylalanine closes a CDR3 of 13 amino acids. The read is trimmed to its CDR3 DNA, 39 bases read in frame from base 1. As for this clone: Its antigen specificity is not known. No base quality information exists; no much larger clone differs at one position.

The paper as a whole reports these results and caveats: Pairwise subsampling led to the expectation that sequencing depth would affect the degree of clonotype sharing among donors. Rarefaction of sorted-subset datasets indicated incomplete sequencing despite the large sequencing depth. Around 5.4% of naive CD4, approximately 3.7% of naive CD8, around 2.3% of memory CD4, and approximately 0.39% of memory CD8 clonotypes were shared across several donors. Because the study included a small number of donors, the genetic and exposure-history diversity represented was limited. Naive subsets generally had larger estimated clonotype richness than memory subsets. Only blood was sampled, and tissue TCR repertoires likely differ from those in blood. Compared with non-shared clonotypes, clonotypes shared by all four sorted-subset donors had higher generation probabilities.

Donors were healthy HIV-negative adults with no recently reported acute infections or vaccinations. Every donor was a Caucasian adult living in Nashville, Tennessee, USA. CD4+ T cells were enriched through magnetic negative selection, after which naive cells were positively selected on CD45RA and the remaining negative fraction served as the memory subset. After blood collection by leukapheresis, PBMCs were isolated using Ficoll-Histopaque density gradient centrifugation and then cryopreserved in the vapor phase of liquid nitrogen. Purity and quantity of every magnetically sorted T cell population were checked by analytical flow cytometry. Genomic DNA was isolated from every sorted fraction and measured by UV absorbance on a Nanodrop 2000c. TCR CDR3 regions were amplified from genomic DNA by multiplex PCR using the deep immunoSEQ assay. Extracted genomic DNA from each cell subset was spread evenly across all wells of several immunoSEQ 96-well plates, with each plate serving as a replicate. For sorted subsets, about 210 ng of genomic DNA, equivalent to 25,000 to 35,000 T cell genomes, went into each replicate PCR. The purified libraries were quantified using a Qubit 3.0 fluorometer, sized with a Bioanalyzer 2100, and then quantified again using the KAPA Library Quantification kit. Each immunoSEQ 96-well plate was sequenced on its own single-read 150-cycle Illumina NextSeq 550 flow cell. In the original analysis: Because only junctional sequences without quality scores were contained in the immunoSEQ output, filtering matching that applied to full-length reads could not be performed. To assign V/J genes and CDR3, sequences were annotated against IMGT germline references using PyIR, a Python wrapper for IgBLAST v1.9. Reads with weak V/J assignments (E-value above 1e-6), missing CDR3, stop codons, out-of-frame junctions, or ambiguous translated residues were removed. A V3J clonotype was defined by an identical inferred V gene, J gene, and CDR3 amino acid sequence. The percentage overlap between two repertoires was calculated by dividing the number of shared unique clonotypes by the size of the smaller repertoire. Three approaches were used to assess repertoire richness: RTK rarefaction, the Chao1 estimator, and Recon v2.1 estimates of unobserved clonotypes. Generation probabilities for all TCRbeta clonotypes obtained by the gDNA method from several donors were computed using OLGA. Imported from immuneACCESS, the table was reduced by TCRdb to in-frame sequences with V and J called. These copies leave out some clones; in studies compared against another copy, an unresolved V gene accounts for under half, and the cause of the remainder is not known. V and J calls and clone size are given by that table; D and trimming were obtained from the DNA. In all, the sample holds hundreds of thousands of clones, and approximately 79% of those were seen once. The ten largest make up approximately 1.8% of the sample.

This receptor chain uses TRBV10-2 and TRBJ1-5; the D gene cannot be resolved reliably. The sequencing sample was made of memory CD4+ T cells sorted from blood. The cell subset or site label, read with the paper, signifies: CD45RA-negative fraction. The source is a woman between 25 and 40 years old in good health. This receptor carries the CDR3 CASSDWRDQPQHF. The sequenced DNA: TGCGCCAGCAGTGATTGGAGGGATCAGCCCCAGCATTTT.